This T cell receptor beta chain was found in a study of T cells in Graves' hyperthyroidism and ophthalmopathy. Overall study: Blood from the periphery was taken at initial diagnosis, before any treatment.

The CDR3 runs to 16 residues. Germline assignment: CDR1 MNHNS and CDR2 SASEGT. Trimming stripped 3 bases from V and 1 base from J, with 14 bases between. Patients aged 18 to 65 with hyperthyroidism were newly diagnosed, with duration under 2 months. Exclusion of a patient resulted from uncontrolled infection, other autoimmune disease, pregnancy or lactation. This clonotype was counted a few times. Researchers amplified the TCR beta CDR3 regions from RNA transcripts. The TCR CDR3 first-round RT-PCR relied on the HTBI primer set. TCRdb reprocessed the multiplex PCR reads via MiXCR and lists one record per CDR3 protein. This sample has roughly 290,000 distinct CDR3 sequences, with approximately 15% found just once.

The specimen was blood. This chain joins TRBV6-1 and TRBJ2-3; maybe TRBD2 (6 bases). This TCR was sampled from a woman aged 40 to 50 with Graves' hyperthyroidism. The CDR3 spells CASSDWGVEGTDTQYF. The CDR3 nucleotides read TGTGCCAGCAGTGATTGGGGGGTTGAGGGCACAGATACGCAGTATTTT.